This T cell receptor (beta chain) was profiled in a study of radiotherapy plus CTLA-4 blockade in lung cancer (dated by TCRdb to 2017 to 2018). Background for the entire study: Among the enrolled patients, under 20% had an objective response, and 25% to 35% reached disease control.

From the cysteine up to the phenylalanine, the CDR3 has a length of 15 residues. The sequence is cut down to CDR3 DNA, 45 bases in frame from base 1. The germline V gene specifies WSHSY as CDR1 and SAAADI as CDR2. V gives up 7 bases and J gives up 0 bases, and the segment between their germline ends measures 12 bases. The study evaluated CTLA-4 blockade (ipilimumab) given together with focal radiation therapy in patients who had chemo-refractory metastatic non-small-cell lung cancer. The table lists this clone with a count of one. The clone's antigen remains unknown. No base-level quality is on record; no much larger clone is a single base apart. What the research found in general, with its limitations: The strongest predictors of response, as reported, were early dynamic changes in blood T cell clones along with a rise in serum interferon-beta after radiation. TCR clones derived from tumors expanded in peripheral blood after treatment with radiotherapy and ipilimumab.

Libraries were built with the immunoSEQ multiplex PCR assay. The clones in this table, taken by TCRdb from immuneACCESS, are in-frame only. Not every clone is retained; where verified, under half of the shortfall comes from an unresolved V gene, and the cause of the rest is unknown. This sample has 90,000 to 100,000 clones in its table, and almost 90% of those were observed once. Of the sample, nearly 5% is held by the ten largest clones. Specimen: peripheral blood, collected from a patient treated with radiotherapy plus ipilimumab. The V and J genes are TRBV10-2 and TRBJ2-2, with an unclear D gene assignment. The receptor was derived from a human donor with non-small cell lung cancer that progressed on radiotherapy plus ipilimumab. CDR3 region: CASTLHRTNTGELFF. The DNA sequence reads TGCGCCAGCACCCTCCACCGGACGAACACCGGGGAGCTGTTTTTT.